This T cell receptor beta chain was recovered during a study of T cell responses to AZD1222 COVID-19 vaccine (dated by TCRdb to the early 2020s). For the study in its entirety: A total of approximately 230 trial participants underwent TCR sequencing, of whom some 210 received two doses of AZD1222 and roughly 25 received two doses of the MenACWY control vaccine. Trial participants were enrolled by age into 18-55, 56-69 and 70-plus year subgroups, with roughly 150, 30 and 60 TCR-sequenced participants respectively. Summary of the overall study and its limitations: The whole spike protein was spanned by vaccine-associated CD4 TCRs, and dominant responses were seen in regions 160-218 and 743-854. Because no samples from the day 14 peak response were available, repertoires could be characterized only after the peak T cell response. Epitopes outside the regions mutated in the B.1.351 and B.1.1.7 variants were reportedly recognized by nearly half of the unique spike-specific TCRs. Participants were mostly white British and included more females than males, and it was suggested by the authors that clonal diversity may have been underestimated. Conclusions about previously exposed vaccinees are limited because only a handful of AZD1222 recipients were SARS-CoV-2 seropositive at baseline. A significant rise in spike-specific TCR breadth and depth was observed after two AZD1222 doses relative to day 0 and relative to MenACWY recipients. The 56-69-year group was small, and its depth increase did not reach significance, likely because of low power.

As regards this clone: The antigen this receptor binds is unknown. No base-level quality is on record; no much larger clone is a single base apart.

This specimen's time point label, interpreted: about 28 days (+/-7) after the second vaccine dose. AZD1222 recipients whose second dose came at about 4 weeks and those whose second dose came at about 12 weeks were combined into one group, since spike-specific TCR depth and breadth did not differ between the two schedules. The vaccinee samples were drawn from two UK trials, COV001 and COV002, one of which was a single-blind randomized controlled phase 2/3 trial testing AZD1222 (ChAdOx1 nCoV-19) in healthy adults. Trial participant PBMC samples were collected at day 0 and day 28 after the second dose for TCRbeta chain sequencing. Germline trimming: 4 bases from V, 3 bases from J; junction bases outside gene matches: 7. The CDR1 and CDR2 encoded by the germline V gene are MDHEN and SYDVKM. From cysteine to phenylalanine, the CDR3 is 16 amino acids long. Only the CDR3 portion is preserved as DNA: 48 bases, with reading frame beginning at the first base.

The CDR3 regions of human TCRbeta chains were analyzed by immunosequencing. The authors' pipeline ran thus. Repertoire TCRs were checked for matches against a reference library of SARS-CoV-2-specific TCRs that had been generated using the MIRA antigen-specificity platform. Breadth meant the fraction of unique TCRs that were SARS-CoV-2-associated, whereas depth meant the fraction of total T cells that were SARS-CoV-2-associated. Using the MIRA data, each spike-specific TCR was assigned both to the spike region to which the TCR was reactive and to a CD4 or CD8 class. Log10-transformed breadth and depth values were compared by one-way ANOVA with Sidak's multiple comparisons tests. TCRdb obtained this table from immuneACCESS and retained in-frame rearrangements with V and J assigned. These tables miss some clones; where compared with another copy, unresolved V genes account for less than half of the shortfall, and the remainder is unexplained. V, J and clone size reflect that table, while D and trimming were determined from the DNA. The sample yields about 94,000 clones; approximately 81% were counted once. About 4.6% of the sample comes from the top ten.

The receptor chain draws on TRBV28 and TRBJ2-3, with 10 junctional bases fitting TRBD2. The origin of this receptor is an adult who received the AZD1222 COVID-19 vaccine. Sequenced material: peripheral blood, taken 28 days after the second AZD1222 dose. The sequenced DNA is TGTGCCAGCAGTTCTCGTAGCGGGGGGATGACAGATACGCAGTATTTT. It is translated as CASSSRSGGMTDTQYF.